These 23 T cell receptor beta chains originate from one sample sequenced in a study of robustness of blood B and T cell sequencing. cDNA was made with a 5' template-switch oligo adding a universal priming site. Each cDNA molecule was tagged by a 12-nucleotide random UMI. TCRdb used MiXCR to reprocess the PCR reads, holding one entry per CDR3 protein. The table has more than 3,500 distinct CDR3 sequences, about 56% seen once. Instead of genomic DNA, mRNA was used to measure TCR beta repertoires. Sequences were obtained from peripheral blood. The source is a human donor in good health.

This clonotype was detected only a few times. V is TRBV6-2 or TRBV6-3 and J is TRBJ1-1; D gene uncertain. V lost 2 bases and J 0 bases, leaving 10 bases between the germline ends. Germline CDR1 is MNHEY and CDR2 is SVGEGT. This CDR3 has 15 residues. The CDR3 region is CASSYVRIMNTEAFF. CDR3 nucleotides: TGTGCCAGCAGTTACGTCAGAATCATGAACACTGAAGCTTTCTTT.

The chain combines TRBV6-5 with TRBJ2-1; 11 positions agree with TRBD1. This CDR3 region has 16 residues. Per the germline V gene, CDR1 is MNHEY and CDR2 is SVGAGI. V was pared by 5 bases and J by 9 bases, with 12 bases of the junction left unmatched. CDR3 in amino acids: CASSAPRTGGFGEQFF. DNA of the CDR3: TGTGCCAGCAGTGCCCCGAGGACAGGGGGCTTCGGTGAGCAGTTCTTC.

The chain uses TRBV10-2 and TRBJ2-7; TRBD2 is a possible D gene (5 bases). The CDR3 is 13 residues long. The V end lost 6 bases, the J end lost 1 base, and 10 bases lay between the germline ends. CDR1 WSHSY and CDR2 SAAADI come from the germline V gene. The DNA for the CDR3 is TGCGCCAGCAGGTTTGGAGGATCCTACGAGCAGTACTTC. Translation gives CASRFGGSYEQYF.

J is TRBJ2-7 and V is TRBV2; TRBD1 is a possible D gene (5 bases). Germline V gives CDR1 SNHLY, CDR2 FYNNEI. V was cut by 1 base and J by 0 bases, with 13 bases left in between. The CDR3 spans 16 residues. CDR3: CASSEGEQALSYEQYF. The CDR3 nucleotides read TGTGCCAGCAGTGAAGGGGAACAGGCCCTCTCCTACGAGCAGTACTTC. Using reference TRBV2 and TRBJ2-7 for the parts outside the CDR3, the full variable domain is EPEVTQTPSHQVTQMGQEVILRCVPISNHLYFYWYRQILGQKVEFLVSFYNNEISEKSEIFDDQFSVERPDGSNFTLKIRSTKLEDSAMYFCASSEGEQALSYEQYFGPGTRLTVT.

The J gene is TRBJ2-3, the V gene TRBV27; D call uncertain. CDR3 length: 15 amino acids. In germline, CDR1 is MNHEY, CDR2 SMNVEV (reference sequence). The V end lost 0 bases, the J end lost 8 bases, and 15 bases lay between the germline ends. CDR3 in amino acids: CASSLSWVDTITQYF. The CDR3 DNA reads as TGTGCCAGCAGTTTATCGTGGGTCGATACAATTACGCAGTATTTT.

This clonotype occurred a few times. V and J are TRBV7-9 and TRBJ1-1; no clear D gene. The CDR3 sequence is 12 residues long. Trimming took off 6 bases at V and 2 bases at J, with 7 bases between the two ends. CDR1 and CDR2 from the germline V gene are SEHNR and FQNEAQ (reference sequence). For the CDR3, the DNA is TGTGCCAGCAGTGGGAGAAACACTGAAGCTTTCTTT. Protein sequence: CASSGRNTEAFF.

The J gene is TRBJ1-5, the V gene TRBV13; D is undetermined. The CDR3 consists of 17 residues. The V end lost 5 bases, the J end lost 6 bases, and 23 bases lay between the germline ends. Germline CDR1 is PRHDT and CDR2 is FYEKMQ (reference sequence). The CDR3: CASSPGRADWGSQPQHF. The CDR3 coding sequence is TGTGCCAGCAGCCCCGGCCGGGCGGATTGGGGTAGTCAGCCCCAGCATTTT.

The chain is built from TRBV29-1 and TRBJ2-7; TRBD1 matches 7 bases. The CDR3 loop spans 13 amino acids. J gave up 2 bases and V 1 base, and 2 bases lay outside the gene matches. Germline V gene sequence: CDR1 SQVTM, CDR2 ANQGSEA. CDR3 in DNA: TGCAGCGTTGAAGGGGACAGAACCTACGAGCAGTACTTC. Protein sequence: CSVEGDRTYEQYF.

The rearrangement uses TRBV5-1 and TRBJ2-3; D is unresolved. Trimming removed 2 bases at V and 4 bases at J, with 17 bases between. This CDR3 is built from 16 residues. Germline CDR1 reads SGHRS; CDR2 reads YFSETQ. Here the CDR3 DNA reads TGCGCCAGCAGCTTCGAAAAAGTAAACAACGCAGATACGCAGTATTTT. Translation: CASSFEKVNNADTQYF.

This chain connects TRBV29-1 to TRBJ2-2; D is ambiguous. The CDR3 spans 14 residues. Trimming stripped 0 bases from V and 2 bases from J, with 7 bases between. Per germline, CDR1 SQVTM and CDR2 ANQGSEA. The CDR3 is CSVEDGINTGELFF. The CDR3 DNA reads as TGCAGCGTTGAAGACGGTATCAACACCGGGGAGCTGTTTTTT.

In the case of this clonotype: In this CDR3 the conserved last residue, phenylalanine or tryptophan, is missing, so a read error is likely. It is unclear where the CDR3 begins or ends on the DNA, so no DNA is shown, and the CDR3 is as TCRdb lists it. The chain carries TRBV10-3 and TRBJ1-2. The germline gives CDR1 ENHRY, CDR2 SYGVKD. The CDR3 extends over 12 residues, inclusive of both ends. CDR3 in amino acids: CAISGTSLVFDY.

The chain is built from TRBV7-9 and TRBJ2-1, with 10 bases fitting TRBD2. The CDR3 contains 15 residues. CDR1 and CDR2 from the germline V gene are SEHNR and FQNEAQ (reference sequence). The trim removed 5 bases at V and 5 bases at J, leaving 6 bases unmatched. This CDR3 is CASSPSGGAHNEQFF. CDR3 coding DNA: TGTGCCAGCAGCCCAAGCGGGGGGGCCCACAATGAGCAGTTCTTC.

The J gene is TRBJ1-5, the V gene TRBV20-1; 8 bases align to TRBD1. Trimming at V came to 0 bases and at J to 5 bases, leaving 6 bases not matched to a gene. Per germline, CDR1 DFQATT and CDR2 SNEGSKA (reference sequence). The CDR3 has 15 amino acids. This chain's CDR3 is CSAREPDREHQPQHF. DNA of the CDR3: TGCAGTGCTAGAGAACCGGACAGGGAGCATCAGCCCCAGCATTTT.

This clonotype was observed a single time. V is TRBV12-3 or TRBV12-4 and J is TRBJ2-3; no firm D call. This CDR3 contains 14 residues. Deletions cut 3 bases from V and 4 bases from J, with 11 bases between. The CDR3: CASSLRGDADTQYF. CDR3 nucleotide sequence: TGTGCCAGCAGTTTGCGTGGTGACGCAGATACGCAGTATTTT.

J is TRBJ2-1 and V is TRBV11-1, with TRBD1 as a possible D gene (6 bases). This CDR3 is built from 18 residues. Germline-derived CDR1 and CDR2 are SGHAT and FQDESV (reference sequence). The V end lost 1 base, the J end lost 2 bases, and 18 bases lay between the germline ends. The CDR3 region is CASSLEDSDLFPYNEQFF. CDR3 sequence (DNA): TGTGCCAGCAGCTTAGAGGACAGCGACCTTTTTCCCTACAATGAGCAGTTCTTC. Full variable domain (rest looked up from reference TRBV11-1 and TRBJ2-1): EAEVAQSPRYKITEKSQAVAFWCDPISGHATLYWYRQILGQGPELLVQFQDESVVDDSQLPKDRFSAERLKGVDSTLKIQPAELGDSAMYLCASSLEDSDLFPYNEQFFGPGTRLTVL.

The V gene is TRBV27, the J gene TRBJ2-7; perhaps TRBD1 as D (6 bases). CDR3 length equals 16 residues. V was pared by 4 bases and J by 0 bases, with 16 bases between. The germline gives CDR1 MNHEY, CDR2 SMNVEV (reference sequence). In DNA form, the CDR3 reads TGTGCCAGCAGTTCCCGAAACAGGGTCAGCTCCTACGAGCAGTACTTC. It yields the protein CASSSRNRVSSYEQYF.

The genes are TRBV20-1 and TRBJ2-1; 7 bases fit TRBD1. The CDR3 contains 16 residues. Germline loops: CDR1 DFQATT, CDR2 SNEGSKA (reference sequence). V dropped 0 bases and J dropped 7; count of bases not matched to a gene: 12. The CDR3 DNA sequence: TGCAGTGCTAGAGATTCCGGCAGGGGGTTTAGGAATGAGCAGTTCTTC. This codes for CSARDSGRGFRNEQFF.

CDR3 residues: CASSYEPGRNNEQFF. The CDR3 bases are TGTGCCAGCAGCTACGAGCCCGGGAGAAACAATGAGCAGTTCTTC. The chain carries TRBV6-6 and TRBJ2-1, with a weak D call TRBD2 (6 bases). The CDR3 length is 15 residues. V was trimmed by 6 bases and J by 5 bases, leaving 17 bases between them. Germline V gene lookup returns CDR1 MNHNY and CDR2 SVGAGI (reference sequence).

The chain has TRBV18 and TRBJ1-4; 11 bases match TRBD1. This CDR3 has 14 residues. Germline V gene lookup returns CDR1 KGHSH and CDR2 LQKENI. Germline trimming cut 6 bases from V and 7 bases from J; bases unmatched to any gene: 4. The CDR3 DNA is TGTGCCAGCTCTCCGGGACAGGGGGGTGAAAAACTGTTTTTT. Protein: CASSPGQGGEKLFF.

This chain links TRBV5-6 with TRBJ1-2; possibly TRBD1 for D (5 bases). From germline, CDR1 is SGHDT and CDR2 YYEEEE. This CDR3 has 17 residues. Trimming pared 4 bases from V and 5 bases from J, leaving 24 bases between. This CDR3 is CASSDRRGGTTNYGYTF. The CDR3 DNA sequence: TGTGCCAGCAGCGACAGACGGGGTGGCACAACCAATTATGGCTACACCTTC.

The chain joins TRBV10-1 to TRBJ2-3, with 8 bases aligning to TRBD1. V shed 2 bases and J 10 bases; nucleotides not matched to a gene: 8. Germline-derived CDR1 and CDR2 are WNHNN and SYGVQD (reference sequence). This CDR3 has 14 amino acids. The CDR3 reads CASSEPSGQGAQYF. CDR3 bases: TGCGCCAGCAGTGAGCCATCTGGACAGGGAGCGCAGTATTTT.

The rearrangement links TRBV6-1 to TRBJ1-3, with D perhaps TRBD1 (6 bases). Per germline, CDR1 MNHNS and CDR2 SASEGT. There are 14 residues in the CDR3. Trimming shortened V by 8 bases and J by 6 bases, and 17 bases separated the two germline ends. Here the CDR3 reads CASSAGDHENTIYF. The CDR3 DNA reads TGTGCCAGCTCCGCAGGGGATCACGAAAACACCATATATTTT.

The chain couples TRBV5-6 to TRBJ1-2, with a tentative D call TRBD1 (5 bases). Germline CDR1 and CDR2: SGHDT and YYEEEE. The ends were cut back, 2 bases at V and 2 bases at J, with 10 bases in the middle. The length of the CDR3 is 14 residues. The CDR3, as DNA: TGTGCCAGCAGCTTTTTATGGGGGAACTATGGCTACACCTTC. The encoded protein is CASSFLWGNYGYTF.